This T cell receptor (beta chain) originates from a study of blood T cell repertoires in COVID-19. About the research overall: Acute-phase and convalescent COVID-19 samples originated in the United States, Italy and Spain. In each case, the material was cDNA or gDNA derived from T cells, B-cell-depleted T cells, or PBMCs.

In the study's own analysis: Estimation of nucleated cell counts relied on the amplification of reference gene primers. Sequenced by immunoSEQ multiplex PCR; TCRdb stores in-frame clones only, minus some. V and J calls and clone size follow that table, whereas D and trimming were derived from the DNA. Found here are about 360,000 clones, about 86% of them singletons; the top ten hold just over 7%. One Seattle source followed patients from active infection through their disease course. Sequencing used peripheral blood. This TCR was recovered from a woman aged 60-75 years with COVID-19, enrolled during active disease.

The CDR3 reads CASSPPAGGGADTQYF. CDR3 in DNA: TGTGCCAGCTCACCTCCCGCGGGGGGCGGGGCAGATACGCAGTATTTT. This chain connects TRBV18 to TRBJ2-3; the match to TRBD2 covers 8 bases. The germline gives CDR1 KGHSH, CDR2 LQKENI. V shed 3 bases, J shed 4 bases, and the junction held 9 bases outside the gene matches. The CDR3 extends over 16 amino acids.